Listed here are 18 T cell receptor beta chains from one sample, sequenced in a study of identical twins. One entry per CDR3 protein, called by TCRdb with MiXCR from the 5' RACE reads. The data hold 450,000 to 650,000 distinct CDR3 sequences, with about 15% observed a single time. These data also featured in a second study, about yellow fever vaccine responses in identical twins.

Sequenced material: CD4+ T cells sorted from blood. These receptor sequences come from a woman younger than 30 in good health.

The V gene is TRBV5-1, the J gene TRBJ1-4, with 8 bases fitting TRBD1. Germline values: CDR1 SGHRS, CDR2 YFSETQ. V lost 4 bases and J lost 8; bases outside the gene matches: 7. This CDR3 is built from 14 residues. CDR3 DNA sequence: TGCGCCAGCAGCGCGACAGGGGCCGGGGAAAAACTGTTTTTT. This codes for CASSATGAGEKLFF.

Note on this clonotype: A much larger clone lies one base from this, so it may be a read error. This chain uses TRBV10-3 with TRBJ2-7; D is unresolved. This CDR3 comprises 12 residues. Looked up from germline, CDR1 is ENHRY and CDR2 is SYGVKD. DNA for the CDR3: TGTACCATCAGCCAACTCTCCTACGAGCAGTACTTC. This encodes CTISQLSYEQYF.

This clonotype was found a few times. This chain uses TRBV11-2 with TRBJ1-2; D is unresolved. From germline, CDR1 is SGHAT and CDR2 FQNNGV. The V gene lost 4 bases and the J gene lost 2 bases, with 11 bases spanning the gap. The CDR3 is 14 residues long. The CDR3 spells CASSSSGFNYGYTF. The DNA of the CDR3 is TGTGCCAGCAGCTCTTCCGGTTTCAACTATGGCTACACCTTC.

About this clonotype: The CDR3 does not close with the conserved phenylalanine or tryptophan, likely indicating a read error. V gene TRBV28 combines with J gene TRBJ1-2; 9 bases line up with TRBD1. The CDR3 has 15 amino acids. V shed 8 bases and J 8 bases; nucleotides not matched to a gene: 15. Germline V gives CDR1 MDHEN, CDR2 SYDVKM. Here the CDR3 reads CASRLVGQGPGGYTL. The CDR3 DNA follows: TGTGCCAGCCGCCTCGTGGGACAGGGACCGGGGGGCTACACCCTC.

V usage is TRBV20-1 and J usage is TRBJ2-1; 13 positions agree with TRBD2. There are 14 residues in the CDR3. Per germline, CDR1 DFQATT and CDR2 SNEGSKA (reference sequence). J lost 9 bases, V lost 3 bases, and 5 bases had no gene match. CDR3 sequence: CSASGLAGVGEQFF. In DNA form, the CDR3 reads TGCAGTGCTAGCGGACTAGCGGGAGTGGGTGAGCAGTTCTTC.

The gene calls are TRBV9 and TRBJ2-7, with TRBD2 identical over 14 bases. V lost 4 bases to trimming and J lost 2 bases; unmatched junction nucleotides: 11. Germline V gives CDR1 SGDLS, CDR2 YYNGEE. The CDR3 is made up of 18 amino acids. The CDR3 spells CASSPSGTSGRKTYEQYF. The CDR3 DNA follows: TGTGCCAGCAGCCCCTCCGGGACTAGCGGGAGAAAGACCTACGAGCAGTACTTC.

A few counts support this clonotype. The V call is TRBV15, the J call TRBJ2-1; 7 positions agree with TRBD1. From germline, CDR1 is LNHNV and CDR2 YYDKDF (reference sequence). The CDR3 is made up of 15 amino acids. The ends lost 4 bases at V and 4 bases at J; junction bases unmatched: 7. The CDR3 is CATSTMDRTYNEQFF. CDR3 sequence (DNA): TGTGCCACCAGCACCATGGACAGGACTTACAATGAGCAGTTCTTC.

This clonotype was detected many times. The chain employs TRBV28 and TRBJ2-5, with no clear D. CDR1 and CDR2 (germline): MDHEN, SYDVKM. Trimming took 1 base from V and 4 from J, leaving 10 bases between them. This CDR3 comprises 14 residues. CDR3 protein: CASSLYARGETQYF. DNA for the CDR3: TGTGCCAGCAGTTTATATGCCCGAGGAGAGACCCAGTACTTC. The full variable domain, rest sourced from reference TRBV28 and TRBJ2-5, is DVKVTQSSRYLVKRTGEKVFLECVQDMDHENMFWYRQDPGLGLRLIYFSYDVKMKEKGDIPEGYSVSREKKERFSLILESASTNQTSMYLCASSLYARGETQYFGPGTRLLVL.

This clonotype has a handful of counts. The chain carries TRBV7-8 and TRBJ1-1; D remains ambiguous. V was pared by 0 bases and J by 4 bases, with 6 bases between. Germline loops: CDR1 SGHVS, CDR2 FQNEAQ. The CDR3 contains 13 residues. CDR3 protein: CASSLAQPTEAFF. CDR3 sequence (DNA): TGTGCCAGCAGCTTAGCGCAGCCCACTGAAGCTTTCTTT.

This clonotype was seen ten or more times. The chain employs TRBV5-1 and TRBJ2-5; a possible D gene is TRBD2 (6 bases). V gave up 2 bases and J gave up 5 bases, with 10 bases separating them. The CDR3 spans 13 residues. Germline V lookup: CDR1 SGHRS, CDR2 YFSETQ. The CDR3 reads CASSLLASETQYF. In DNA form, the CDR3 reads TGCGCCAGCAGCTTACTAGCTTCGGAGACCCAGTACTTC.

There are many counts of this clonotype. V gene TRBV4-1 combines with J gene TRBJ2-5; TRBD1 agrees at 11 bases. Germline V gene lookup returns CDR1 MGHRA and CDR2 YSYEKL. V lost 2 bases and J lost 2; bases outside the gene matches: 10. This CDR3 contains 18 residues. The CDR3 sequence is CASSQTGGTGGFQETQYF. The CDR3 bases are TGCGCCAGCAGCCAAACCGGGGGGACAGGGGGTTTTCAAGAGACCCAGTACTTC.

This clonotype was observed once. This chain joins TRBV27 and TRBJ1-5, with D unclear. Between the trimmed V and J ends, which lost 5 bases and 4 bases, there was a span of 9 bases. Germline loops: CDR1 MNHEY, CDR2 SMNVEV (reference sequence). The CDR3 has 13 residues. The CDR3 is CASSPMGNQPQHF. CDR3 coding DNA: TGTGCCAGCAGTCCAATGGGGAATCAGCCCCAGCATTTT.

This chain uses TRBV12-3 or TRBV12-4 with TRBJ1-3; 11 bases are shared with TRBD1. The junction had 23 bases not matched to a gene; V was cut back by 8 bases and J by 5 bases. The CDR3 runs 20 residues. In nucleotides, the CDR3 is TGTGCCAGCTCCCCCTCATTAGCGGACAGGGGGCGAGGTCTCCGAAACACCATATATTTT. It yields the protein CASSPSLADRGRGLRNTIYF.

This clonotype was seen only once. The chain recombines TRBV7-2 with TRBJ2-2, with D perhaps given as TRBD1 or TRBD2 (5 bases each). Germline CDR1 SGHTA, CDR2 FQGNSA. The V and J ends lost 1 base and 4 bases respectively, with 10 bases between them. The CDR3 has 15 amino acids. The CDR3 DNA is TGTGCCAGCAGCTTAGGGGGGACGGTCACCGGGGAGCTGTTTTTT. The encoded protein is CASSLGGTVTGELFF.

This sequence joins TRBV6-5 and TRBJ2-1; maybe TRBD1 (5 bases). The CDR3 is made up of 14 amino acids. Trimming removed 6 bases at V and 0 bases at J, with 9 bases between. From germline, CDR1 is MNHEY and CDR2 SVGAGI. CDR3 DNA sequence: TGTGCCAGCAGATACAGGAGCTCCTACAATGAGCAGTTCTTC. Residues: CASRYRSSYNEQFF.

This rearrangement joins TRBV27 to TRBJ2-7; 7 nucleotides match TRBD1. CDR1 and CDR2 from the germline V gene are MNHEY and SMNVEV (reference sequence). This CDR3 is 19 amino acids long. V was pared by 3 bases and J by 1 base, with 18 bases of the junction left unmatched. CDR3 in amino acids: CASSFKGTFEGGPSYEQYV. CDR3 nucleotides: TGTGCCAGCAGTTTCAAAGGGACATTTGAAGGGGGCCCGTCCTACGAGCAGTACGTC.

This clonotype was seen ten or more times. J is TRBJ2-1 and V is TRBV5-1; no reliable D call. Trimming removed 0 bases from V and 2 bases from J, with 9 bases in between. The CDR3 is made up of 15 amino acids. CDR1 and CDR2 from the germline V gene are SGHRS and YFSETQ. The CDR3 sequence is CASSLESAPYNEQFF. The CDR3 coding sequence is TGCGCCAGCAGCTTGGAGTCAGCCCCCTACAATGAGCAGTTCTTC.

J is TRBJ2-7 and V is TRBV5-1, with a possible D match to TRBD1 (6 bases). CDR1 and CDR2 (germline): SGHRS, YFSETQ. V lost 7 bases, J lost 7 bases, and 18 bases lay in between. The CDR3 sequence is 13 residues long. The CDR3 nucleotides are TGCGCCAGCGGGGCAGGGGAACGGGGAGAGCAGTACTTC. It is translated as CASGAGERGEQYF.